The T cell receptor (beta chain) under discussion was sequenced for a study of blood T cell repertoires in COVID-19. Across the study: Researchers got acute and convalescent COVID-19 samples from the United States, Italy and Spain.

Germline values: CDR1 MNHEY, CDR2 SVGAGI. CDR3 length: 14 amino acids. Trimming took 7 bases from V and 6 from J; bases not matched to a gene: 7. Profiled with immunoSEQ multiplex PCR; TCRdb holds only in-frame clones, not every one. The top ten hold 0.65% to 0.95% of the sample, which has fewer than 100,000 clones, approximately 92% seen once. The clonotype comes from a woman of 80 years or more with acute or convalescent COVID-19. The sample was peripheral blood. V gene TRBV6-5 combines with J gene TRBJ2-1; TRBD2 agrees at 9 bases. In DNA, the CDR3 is TGTGCCAGCACCCCGACTAGCGGCCTCAATGAGCAGTTCTTC. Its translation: CASTPTSGLNEQFF.